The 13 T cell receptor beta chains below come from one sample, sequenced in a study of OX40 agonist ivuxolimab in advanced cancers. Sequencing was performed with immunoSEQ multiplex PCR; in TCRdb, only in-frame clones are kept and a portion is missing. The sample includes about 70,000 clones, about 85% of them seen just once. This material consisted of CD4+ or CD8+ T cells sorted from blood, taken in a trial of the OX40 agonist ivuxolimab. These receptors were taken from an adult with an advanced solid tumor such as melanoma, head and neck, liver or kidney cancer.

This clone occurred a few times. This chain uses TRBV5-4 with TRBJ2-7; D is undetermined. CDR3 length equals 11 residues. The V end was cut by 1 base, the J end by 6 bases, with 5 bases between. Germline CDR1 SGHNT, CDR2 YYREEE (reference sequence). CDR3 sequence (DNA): TGTGCCAGCAGCTTGCGCAGCGAGCAGTACTTC. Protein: CASSLRSEQYF. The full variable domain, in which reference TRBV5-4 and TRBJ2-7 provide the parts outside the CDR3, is ETGVTQSPTHLIKTRGQQVTLRCSSQSGHNTVSWYQQALGQGPQFIFQYYREEENGRGNFPPRFSGLQFPNYSSELNVNALELDDSALYLCASSLRSEQYFGPGTRLTVT.

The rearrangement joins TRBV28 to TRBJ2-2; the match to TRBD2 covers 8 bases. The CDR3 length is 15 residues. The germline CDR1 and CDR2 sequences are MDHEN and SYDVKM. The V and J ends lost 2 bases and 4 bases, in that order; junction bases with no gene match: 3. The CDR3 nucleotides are TGTGCCAGCAGTTTAGGGCTAGCGGGCACCGGGGAGCTGTTTTTT. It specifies CASSLGLAGTGELFF. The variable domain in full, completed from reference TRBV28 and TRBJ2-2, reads DVKVTQSSRYLVKRTGEKVFLECVQDMDHENMFWYRQDPGLGLRLIYFSYDVKMKEKGDIPEGYSVSREKKERFSLILESASTNQTSMYLCASSLGLAGTGELFFGEGSRLTVL.

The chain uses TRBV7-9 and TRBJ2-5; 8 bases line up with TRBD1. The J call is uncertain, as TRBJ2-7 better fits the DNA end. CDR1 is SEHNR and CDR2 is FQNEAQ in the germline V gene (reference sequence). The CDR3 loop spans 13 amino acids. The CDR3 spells CASTLTGADEQYF. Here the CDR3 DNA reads TGTGCCAGCACCCTGACAGGGGCTGACGAGCAGTACTTC.

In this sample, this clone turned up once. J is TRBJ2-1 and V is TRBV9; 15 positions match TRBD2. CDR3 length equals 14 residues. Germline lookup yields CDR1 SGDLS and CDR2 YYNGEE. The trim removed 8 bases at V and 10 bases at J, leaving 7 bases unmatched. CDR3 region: CASTGLAGGPEQFF. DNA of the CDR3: TGTGCCAGTACGGGACTAGCGGGGGGCCCCGAGCAGTTCTTC.

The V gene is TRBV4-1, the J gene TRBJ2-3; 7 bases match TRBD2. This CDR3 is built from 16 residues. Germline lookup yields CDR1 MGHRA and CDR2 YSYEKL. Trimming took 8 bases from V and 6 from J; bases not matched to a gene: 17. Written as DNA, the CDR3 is TGCGCCAGCCGGTCTCTGGGGCGGGAGCTCGCGGATACGCAGTATTTT. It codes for CASRSLGRELADTQYF.

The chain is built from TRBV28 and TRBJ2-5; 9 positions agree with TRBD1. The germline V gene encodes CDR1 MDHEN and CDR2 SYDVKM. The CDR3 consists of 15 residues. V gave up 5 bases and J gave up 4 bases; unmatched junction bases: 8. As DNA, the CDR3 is TGTGCCAGCAGTAAAGCCGGGACAGGGAGAGAGACCCAGTACTTC. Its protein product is CASSKAGTGRETQYF.

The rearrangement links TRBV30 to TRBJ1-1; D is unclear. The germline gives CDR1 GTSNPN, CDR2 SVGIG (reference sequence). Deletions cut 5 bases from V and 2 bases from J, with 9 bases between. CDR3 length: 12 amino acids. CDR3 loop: CAWEGPNTEAFF. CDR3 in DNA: TGTGCCTGGGAAGGCCCCAACACTGAAGCTTTCTTT.

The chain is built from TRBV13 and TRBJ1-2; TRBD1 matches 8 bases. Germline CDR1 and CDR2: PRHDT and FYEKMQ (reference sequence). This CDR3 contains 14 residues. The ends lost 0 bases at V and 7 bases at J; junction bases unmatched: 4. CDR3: CASSLGDRDPGYTF. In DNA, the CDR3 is TGTGCCAGCAGCTTAGGGGACAGGGACCCTGGCTACACCTTC.

Here the CDR3 reads CASRQGDGETQYF. The DNA for the CDR3 is TGCGCCAGCCGACAGGGGGACGGAGAGACCCAGTACTTC. The chain couples TRBV5-1 to TRBJ2-5; the match to TRBD1 covers 9 bases. Trimming took 7 bases from V and 4 from J; bases not matched to a gene: 5. This CDR3 spans 13 amino acids. Germline V gene lookup returns CDR1 SGHRS and CDR2 YFSETQ.

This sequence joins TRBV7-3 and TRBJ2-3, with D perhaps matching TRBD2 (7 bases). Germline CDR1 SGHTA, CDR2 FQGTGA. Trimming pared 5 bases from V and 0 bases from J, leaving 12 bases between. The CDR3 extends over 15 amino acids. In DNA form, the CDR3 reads TGTGCCAGCAGCGGGGAGGGGGTTAGCACAGATACGCAGTATTTT. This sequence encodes CASSGEGVSTDTQYF.

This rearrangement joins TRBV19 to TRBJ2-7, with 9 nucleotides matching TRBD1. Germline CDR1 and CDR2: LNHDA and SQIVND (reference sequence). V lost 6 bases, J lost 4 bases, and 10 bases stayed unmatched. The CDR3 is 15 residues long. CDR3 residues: CASSTEQGAQYEQYF. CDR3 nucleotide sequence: TGTGCCAGTAGCACCGAACAGGGGGCGCAGTACGAGCAGTACTTC.

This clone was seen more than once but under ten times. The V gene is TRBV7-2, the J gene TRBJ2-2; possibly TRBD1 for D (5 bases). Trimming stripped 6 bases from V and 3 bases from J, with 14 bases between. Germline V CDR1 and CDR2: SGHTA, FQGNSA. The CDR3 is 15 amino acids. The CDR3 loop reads CASRSGQGYTGELFF. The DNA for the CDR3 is TGTGCCAGCAGGTCCGGGCAGGGATACACCGGGGAGCTGTTTTTT.

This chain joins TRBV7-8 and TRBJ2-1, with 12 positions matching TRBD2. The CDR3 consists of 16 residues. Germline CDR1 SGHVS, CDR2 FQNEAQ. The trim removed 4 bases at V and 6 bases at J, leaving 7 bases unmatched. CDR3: CASSSPLAGGPNEQFF. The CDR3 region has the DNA TGTGCCAGCAGCTCCCCCCTAGCGGGAGGGCCCAATGAGCAGTTCTTC. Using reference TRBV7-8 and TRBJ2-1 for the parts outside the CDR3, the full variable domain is GAGVSQSPRYKVAKRGQDVALRCDPISGHVSLFWYQQALGQGPEFLTYFQNEAQLDKSGLPSDRFFAERPEGSVSTLKIQRTQQEDSAVYLCASSSPLAGGPNEQFFGPGTRLTVL.